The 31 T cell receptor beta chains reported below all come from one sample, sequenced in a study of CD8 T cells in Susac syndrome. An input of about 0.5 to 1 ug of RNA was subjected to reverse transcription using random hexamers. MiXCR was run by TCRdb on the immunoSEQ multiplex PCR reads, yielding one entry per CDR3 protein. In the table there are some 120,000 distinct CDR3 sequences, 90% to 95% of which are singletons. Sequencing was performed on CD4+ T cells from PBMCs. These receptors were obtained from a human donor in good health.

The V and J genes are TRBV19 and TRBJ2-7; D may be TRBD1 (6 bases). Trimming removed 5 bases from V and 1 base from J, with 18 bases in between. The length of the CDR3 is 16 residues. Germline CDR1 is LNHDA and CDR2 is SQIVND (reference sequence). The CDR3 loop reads CASSSTRTVGSYEQYF. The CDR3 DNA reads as TGTGCCAGTAGTTCGACTCGGACAGTGGGGTCCTACGAGCAGTACTTC.

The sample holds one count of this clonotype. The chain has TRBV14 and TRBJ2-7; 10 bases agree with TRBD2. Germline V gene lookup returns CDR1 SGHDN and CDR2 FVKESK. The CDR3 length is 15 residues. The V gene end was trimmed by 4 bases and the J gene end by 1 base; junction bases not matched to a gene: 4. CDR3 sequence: CASSLGLAPSYEQYF. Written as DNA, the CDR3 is TGTGCCAGCAGCCTGGGACTAGCGCCTTCCTACGAGCAGTACTTC.

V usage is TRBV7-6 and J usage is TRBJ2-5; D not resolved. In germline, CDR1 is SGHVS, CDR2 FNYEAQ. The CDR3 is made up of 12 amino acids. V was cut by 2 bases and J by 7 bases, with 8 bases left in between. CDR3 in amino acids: CASSLKGVTQYF. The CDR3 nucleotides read TGTGCCAGCAGCTTAAAAGGAGTGACCCAGTACTTC.

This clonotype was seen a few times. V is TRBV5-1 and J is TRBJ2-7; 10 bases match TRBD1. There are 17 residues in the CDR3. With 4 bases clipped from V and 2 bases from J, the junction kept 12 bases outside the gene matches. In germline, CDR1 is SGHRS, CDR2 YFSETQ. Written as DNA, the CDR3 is TGCGCCAGCAGCCCCGCCACCGGGACAGGGGACGCCTACGAGCAGTACTTC. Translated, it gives CASSPATGTGDAYEQYF.

This CDR3 is CASLGQGYGGYTF. The CDR3 region has the DNA TGTGCCAGCCTGGGACAGGGGTACGGTGGCTACACCTTC. The rearrangement joins TRBV3-1 to TRBJ1-2, with 10 bases aligning to TRBD1. Trimming removed 8 bases from V and 7 bases from J; junction bases left unmatched: 7. There are 13 residues in the CDR3. CDR1 is LGHDT and CDR2 is YNNKEL in the germline V gene (reference sequence).

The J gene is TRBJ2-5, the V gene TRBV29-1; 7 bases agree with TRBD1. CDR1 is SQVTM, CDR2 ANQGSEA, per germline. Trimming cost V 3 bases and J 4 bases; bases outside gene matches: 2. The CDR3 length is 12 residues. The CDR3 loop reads CSVERGPETQYF. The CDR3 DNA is TGCAGCGTTGAGAGGGGGCCAGAGACCCAGTACTTC.

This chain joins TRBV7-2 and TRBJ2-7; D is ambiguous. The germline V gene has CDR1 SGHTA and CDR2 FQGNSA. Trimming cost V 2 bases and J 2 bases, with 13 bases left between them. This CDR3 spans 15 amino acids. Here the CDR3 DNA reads TGTGCCAGCAGCTTATCGTCGGCGGAAACCTACGAGCAGTACTTC. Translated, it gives CASSLSSAETYEQYF.

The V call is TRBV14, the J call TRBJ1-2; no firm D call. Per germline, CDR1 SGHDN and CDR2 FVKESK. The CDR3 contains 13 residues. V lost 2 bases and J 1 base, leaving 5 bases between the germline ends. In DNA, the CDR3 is TGTGCCAGCAGCCAAAACCTTAACTATGGCTACACCTTC. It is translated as CASSQNLNYGYTF.

Here the CDR3 DNA reads TGTGCCAGATCGAACGGAGGTGGGGATGAAAAACTGTTTTTT. Its protein product is CARSNGGGDEKLFF. This chain joins TRBV6-2 or TRBV6-3 and TRBJ1-4, with D uncertain. With 9 bases removed from V and 6 bases from J, the gap between germline ends came to 17 bases. CDR1 MNHEY and CDR2 SVGEGT come from the germline V gene. The CDR3 is 14 residues long.

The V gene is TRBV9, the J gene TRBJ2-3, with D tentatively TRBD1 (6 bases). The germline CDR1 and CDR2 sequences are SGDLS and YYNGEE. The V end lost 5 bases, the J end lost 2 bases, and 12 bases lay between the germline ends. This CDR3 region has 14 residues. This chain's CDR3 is CASRKDSHTDTQYF. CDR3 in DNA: TGTGCCAGCAGAAAGGACAGCCACACAGATACGCAGTATTTT.

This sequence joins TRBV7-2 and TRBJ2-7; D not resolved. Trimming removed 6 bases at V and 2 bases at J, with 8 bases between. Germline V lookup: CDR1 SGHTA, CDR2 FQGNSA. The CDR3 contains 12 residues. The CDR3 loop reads CASSLFPYEQYF. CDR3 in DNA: TGTGCCAGCAGTCTCTTTCCCTACGAGCAGTACTTC.

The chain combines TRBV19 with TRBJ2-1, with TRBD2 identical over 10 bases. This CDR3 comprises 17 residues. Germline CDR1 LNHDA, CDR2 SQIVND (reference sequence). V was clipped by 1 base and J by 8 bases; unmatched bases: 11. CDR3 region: CASSIALGTSVTDEQFF. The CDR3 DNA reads TGTGCCAGTAGTATAGCTTTAGGGACTAGCGTGACTGATGAGCAGTTCTTC.

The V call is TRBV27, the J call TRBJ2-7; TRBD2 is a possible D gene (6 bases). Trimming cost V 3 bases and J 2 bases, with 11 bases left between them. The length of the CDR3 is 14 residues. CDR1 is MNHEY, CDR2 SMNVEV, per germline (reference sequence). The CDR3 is CASSLGGTTYEQYF. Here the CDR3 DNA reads TGTGCCAGCAGTTTGGGGGGAACTACCTACGAGCAGTACTTC.

Here the CDR3 reads CASTPGQGAYYGYTF. The CDR3 coding sequence is TGTGCCAGCACTCCAGGGCAGGGGGCATACTATGGCTACACCTTC. The chain has TRBV28 and TRBJ1-2; TRBD1 matches 8 bases. The CDR3 consists of 15 residues. V dropped 7 bases and J dropped 3; count of bases not matched to a gene: 10. CDR1 is MDHEN and CDR2 is SYDVKM in the germline V gene.

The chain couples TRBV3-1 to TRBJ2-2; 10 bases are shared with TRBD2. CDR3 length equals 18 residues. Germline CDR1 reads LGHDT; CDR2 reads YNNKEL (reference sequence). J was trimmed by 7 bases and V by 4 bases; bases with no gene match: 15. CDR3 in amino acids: CASSLRTSGTRLGGELFF. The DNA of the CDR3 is TGTGCCAGCAGCCTCCGAACTAGCGGGACCCGCCTAGGCGGGGAGCTGTTTTTT.

The CDR3 coding sequence is TGTGCCAGCTCACCGACTTGGGACAGCCCCCAAGAGACCCAGTACTTC. Amino acid sequence: CASSPTWDSPQETQYF. The gene calls are TRBV18 and TRBJ2-5, with TRBD1 matching 7 bases. Germline CDR1 is KGHSH and CDR2 is LQKENI. V was pared by 3 bases and J by 1 base, with 8 bases of the junction left unmatched. The CDR3 extends over 16 amino acids.

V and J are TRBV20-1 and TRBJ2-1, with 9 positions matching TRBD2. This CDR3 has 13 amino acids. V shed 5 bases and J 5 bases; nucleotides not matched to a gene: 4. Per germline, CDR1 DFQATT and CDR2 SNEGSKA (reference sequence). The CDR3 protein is CSALAGVDNEQFF. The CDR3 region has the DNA TGCAGTGCTTTAGCGGGAGTGGACAATGAGCAGTTCTTC.

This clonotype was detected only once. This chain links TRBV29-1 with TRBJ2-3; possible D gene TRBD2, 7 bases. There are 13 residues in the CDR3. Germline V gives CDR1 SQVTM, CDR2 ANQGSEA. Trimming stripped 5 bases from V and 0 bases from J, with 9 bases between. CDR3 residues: CSVRGGSTDTQYF. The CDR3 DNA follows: TGCAGCGTTAGGGGGGGGAGCACAGATACGCAGTATTTT.

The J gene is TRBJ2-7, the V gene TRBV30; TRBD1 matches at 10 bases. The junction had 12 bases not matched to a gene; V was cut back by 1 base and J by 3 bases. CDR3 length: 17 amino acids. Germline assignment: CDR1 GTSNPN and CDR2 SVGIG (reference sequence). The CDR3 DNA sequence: TGTGCCTGGAGTGCTGGGACAGGGGCCCTTCAGGGCTACGAGCAGTACTTC. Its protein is CAWSAGTGALQGYEQYF.

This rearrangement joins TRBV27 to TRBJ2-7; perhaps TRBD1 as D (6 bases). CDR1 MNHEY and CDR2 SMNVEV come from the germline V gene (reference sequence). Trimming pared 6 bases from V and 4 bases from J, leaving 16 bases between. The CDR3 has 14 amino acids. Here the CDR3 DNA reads TGTGCCAGCAGAATGACAGGCCTAGGATACGAGCAGTACTTC. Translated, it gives CASRMTGLGYEQYF.

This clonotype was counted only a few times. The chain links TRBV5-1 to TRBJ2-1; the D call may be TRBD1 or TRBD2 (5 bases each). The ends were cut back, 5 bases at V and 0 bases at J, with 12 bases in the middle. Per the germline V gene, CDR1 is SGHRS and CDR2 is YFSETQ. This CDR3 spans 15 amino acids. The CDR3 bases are TGCGCCAGCAGGCATGCAGGGAGCTCCTACAATGAGCAGTTCTTC. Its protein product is CASRHAGSSYNEQFF.

CDR3 in DNA: TGCAGCGTCCGTCTTGGGACTAGCGGGAGCTACGAGCAGTACTTC. Its translation: CSVRLGTSGSYEQYF. The rearrangement joins TRBV29-1 to TRBJ2-7, with 14 bases identical to TRBD2. Germline V lookup: CDR1 SQVTM, CDR2 ANQGSEA. Losses at the gene ends were 6 bases for V and 3 bases for J; bases not matched to a gene: 7. This CDR3 has 15 amino acids.

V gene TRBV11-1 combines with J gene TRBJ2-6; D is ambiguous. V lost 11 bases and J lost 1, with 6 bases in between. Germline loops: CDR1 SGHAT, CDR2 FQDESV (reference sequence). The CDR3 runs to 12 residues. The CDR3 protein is CAGRSGANVLTF. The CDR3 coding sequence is TGTGCCGGAAGGTCTGGGGCCAACGTCCTGACTTTC.

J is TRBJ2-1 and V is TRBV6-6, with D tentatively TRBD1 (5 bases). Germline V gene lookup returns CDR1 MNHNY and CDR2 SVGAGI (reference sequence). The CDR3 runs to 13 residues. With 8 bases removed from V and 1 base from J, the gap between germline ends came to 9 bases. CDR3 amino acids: CASGAGSYNEQFF. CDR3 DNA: TGTGCCAGCGGGGCTGGGTCCTACAATGAGCAGTTCTTC.

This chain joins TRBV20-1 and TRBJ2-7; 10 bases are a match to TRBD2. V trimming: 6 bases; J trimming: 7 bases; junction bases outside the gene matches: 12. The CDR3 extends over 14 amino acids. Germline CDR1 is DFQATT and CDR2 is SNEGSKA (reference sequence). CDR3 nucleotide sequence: TGCAGTGCCAAGAGCGGGAGGGGGGCGAGGGAGCAGTACTTC. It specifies CSAKSGRGAREQYF.

The CDR3 bases are TGCAGTGCTCCATTTTCCCCGGGGGGAAACACTGAAGCTTTCTTT. As protein: CSAPFSPGGNTEAFF. The V gene is TRBV20-1, the J gene TRBJ1-1; maybe TRBD1 (5 bases). Germline values: CDR1 DFQATT, CDR2 SNEGSKA (reference sequence). The V end was cut by 5 bases, the J end by 2 bases, with 18 bases between. The CDR3 loop spans 15 amino acids.

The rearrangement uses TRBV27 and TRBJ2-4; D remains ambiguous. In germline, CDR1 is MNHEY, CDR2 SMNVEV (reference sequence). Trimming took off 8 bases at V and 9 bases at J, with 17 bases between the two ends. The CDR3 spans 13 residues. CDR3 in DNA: TGTGCCAGCGCAGAGGCCTTCGAACGCATTCAGTACTTC. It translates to CASAEAFERIQYF.

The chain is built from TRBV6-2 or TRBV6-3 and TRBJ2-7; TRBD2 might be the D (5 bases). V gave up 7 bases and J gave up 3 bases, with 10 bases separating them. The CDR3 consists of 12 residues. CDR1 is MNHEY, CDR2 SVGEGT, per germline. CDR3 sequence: CASTGSNYEQYF. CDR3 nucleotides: TGTGCCAGCACGGGGTCAAACTACGAGCAGTACTTC.

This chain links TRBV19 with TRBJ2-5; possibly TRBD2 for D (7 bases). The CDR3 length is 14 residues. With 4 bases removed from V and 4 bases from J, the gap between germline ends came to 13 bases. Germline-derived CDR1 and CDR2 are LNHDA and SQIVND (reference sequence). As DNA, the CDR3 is TGTGCCAGTAGTAGGGGGGGCAGCCCAGAGACCCAGTACTTC. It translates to CASSRGGSPETQYF.

The DNA for the CDR3 is TGTGCCAGCGGCGCGGGACAGGGGGCCTACGAGCAGTACTTC. It encodes CASGAGQGAYEQYF. The chain has TRBV3-1 and TRBJ2-7, with TRBD1 matching 11 bases. The germline V gene has CDR1 LGHDT and CDR2 YNNKEL (reference sequence). The CDR3 runs 14 residues. Losses at the gene ends were 8 bases for V and 2 bases for J; bases not matched to a gene: 5.

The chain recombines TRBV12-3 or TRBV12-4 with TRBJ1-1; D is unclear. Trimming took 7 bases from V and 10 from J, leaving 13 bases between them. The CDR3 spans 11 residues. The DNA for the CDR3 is TGTGCCAGCACCCTCCTGAATGGAGCTTTCTTT. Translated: CASTLLNGAFF.